The 13 T cell receptor beta chains reported below all come from one sample, sequenced in a study of CD8 T cells in cerebrospinal fluid in Alzheimer's disease. Reprocessing the 10x single-cell sequencing reads, TCRdb reports a single entry for every CDR3 protein and omits DNA. This sample's table has several hundred distinct CDR3 sequences. Sequences were obtained from cerebrospinal fluid. These receptor sequences come from a human donor with Parkinson's disease.

Judged by frequency, this clonotype is large. The chain is built from TRBV6-2 or TRBV6-3 and TRBJ2-1; lacking DNA, the TRBD1 call made by TCRdb goes unchecked. The CDR3 covers 15 residues. CDR1 MNHEY and CDR2 SVGEGT come from the germline V gene. The CDR3 spells CASRFFARGDNEQFF.

This clonotype counts as medium-sized by frequency. The chain recombines TRBV11-2 with TRBJ2-1. CDR3 length: 16 amino acids. CDR1 SGHAT and CDR2 FQNNGV come from the germline V gene. Here the CDR3 reads CASSLDPVSSYNEQFF.

This clonotype is identified as large from frequency. The CDR3 protein is CASSQGVDYGYTF. The V and J genes are TRBV18 and TRBJ1-2. Germline-derived CDR1 and CDR2 are KGHSH and LQKENI. The CDR3 contains 13 residues.

This clonotype registers medium-sized by frequency. The V gene is TRBV11-3, the J gene TRBJ1-1. Per germline, CDR1 SGHNT and CDR2 YENEEA. The CDR3 spans 16 residues. CDR3 residues: CASSRGGTNMHTEAFF.

This clonotype is classed as large by frequency. The chain carries TRBV6-2 or TRBV6-3 and TRBJ2-3; TCRdb lists TRBD1, though no DNA is available to test this call. Germline V CDR1 and CDR2: MNHEY, SVGEGT. This CDR3 is 14 amino acids long. Here the CDR3 reads CASSRDLITDTQYF.

Judged by frequency, this clonotype is medium-sized. The gene calls are TRBV6-5 and TRBJ2-6; TCRdb's D gene call, TRBD1, goes unchecked for lack of DNA. The length of the CDR3 is 19 residues. CDR1 is MNHEY and CDR2 is SVGAGI in the germline V gene. The chain's CDR3 is CASSYSGAGISSGANVLTF.

This clonotype counts as medium-sized by frequency. The V and J genes are TRBV11-2 and TRBJ1-4. This CDR3 comprises 15 residues. The germline gives CDR1 SGHAT, CDR2 FQNNGV. The CDR3 region is CASSLGGDPREKLFF.

This clonotype is large by frequency. The chain carries TRBV2 and TRBJ2-7. The CDR3 is made up of 12 amino acids. Germline lookup yields CDR1 SNHLY and CDR2 FYNNEI. CDR3 region: CASNGQSYEQYF. The whole variable domain, filled in from reference TRBV2 and TRBJ2-7, reads EPEVTQTPSHQVTQMGQEVILRCVPISNHLYFYWYRQILGQKVEFLVSFYNNEISEKSEIFDDQFSVERPDGSNFTLKIRSTKLEDSAMYFCASNGQSYEQYFGPGTRLTVT.

This clonotype is medium-sized by frequency. The V gene is TRBV4-2, the J gene TRBJ1-2; without DNA, the TCRdb call of TRBD1 cannot be checked. Germline assignment: CDR1 LGHNA and CDR2 YNFKEQ. The CDR3 covers 13 residues. The CDR3 sequence is CASSQMQGDGYTF.

This clonotype is deemed large (0.1 to 1%) by its frequency. The CDR3 sequence is CASSASAAHERALHF. This sequence joins TRBV6-6 and TRBJ1-6. Per germline, CDR1 MNHNY and CDR2 SVGAGI (reference sequence). CDR3 length: 15 amino acids.

This clonotype is deemed large by its frequency. The chain uses TRBV4-3 and TRBJ2-7; TCRdb reports TRBD2, a call that lacks DNA to check it against. CDR3 length: 15 residues. Germline V gene sequence: CDR1 LGHNA, CDR2 YSLEER. The CDR3: CASSLVLAGAYEQYF.

By frequency, this clonotype is medium-sized. J is TRBJ1-1 and V is TRBV28. This CDR3 contains 12 residues. Looked up from germline, CDR1 is MDHEN and CDR2 is SYDVKM. CDR3 in amino acids: CATSTSNTEAFF.

Frequency places this clonotype as medium-sized. The V and J genes are TRBV6-2 or TRBV6-3 and TRBJ2-3. The CDR3 consists of 12 residues. Germline values: CDR1 MNHEY, CDR2 SVGEGT. The CDR3 sequence: CASGPRRDTQYF.